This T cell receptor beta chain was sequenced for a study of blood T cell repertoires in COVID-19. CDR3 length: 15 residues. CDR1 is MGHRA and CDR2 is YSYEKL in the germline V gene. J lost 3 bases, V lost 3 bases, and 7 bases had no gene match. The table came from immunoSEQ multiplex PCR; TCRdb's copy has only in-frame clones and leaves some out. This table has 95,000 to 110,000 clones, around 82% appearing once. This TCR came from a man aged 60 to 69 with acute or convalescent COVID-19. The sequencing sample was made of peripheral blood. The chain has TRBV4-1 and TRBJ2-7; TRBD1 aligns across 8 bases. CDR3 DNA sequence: TGCGCCAGCAGCCATCCAACGGACAGGGACTACGAGCAGTACTTC. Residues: CASSHPTDRDYEQYF.